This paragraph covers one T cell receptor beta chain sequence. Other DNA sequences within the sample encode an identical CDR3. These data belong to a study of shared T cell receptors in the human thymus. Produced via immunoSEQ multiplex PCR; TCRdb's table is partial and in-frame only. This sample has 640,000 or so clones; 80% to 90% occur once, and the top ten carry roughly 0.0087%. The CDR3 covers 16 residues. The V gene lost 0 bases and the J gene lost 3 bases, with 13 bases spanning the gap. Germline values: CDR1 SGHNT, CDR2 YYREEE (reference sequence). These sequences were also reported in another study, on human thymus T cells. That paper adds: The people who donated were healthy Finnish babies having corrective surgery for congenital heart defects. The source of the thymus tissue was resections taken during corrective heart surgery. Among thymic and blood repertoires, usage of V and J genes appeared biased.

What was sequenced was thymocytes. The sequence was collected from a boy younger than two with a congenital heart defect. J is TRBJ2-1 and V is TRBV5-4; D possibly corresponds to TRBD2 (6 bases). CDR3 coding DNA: TGTGCCAGCAGCTTGGCCGTTAGGGAGGTCTACAATGAGCAGTTCTTC. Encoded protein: CASSLAVREVYNEQFF. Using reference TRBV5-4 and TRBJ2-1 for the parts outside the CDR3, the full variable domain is ETGVTQSPTHLIKTRGQQVTLRCSSQSGHNTVSWYQQALGQGPQFIFQYYREEENGRGNFPPRFSGLQFPNYSSELNVNALELDDSALYLCASSLAVREVYNEQFFGPGTRLTVL.